This T cell receptor (beta chain) was captured in a study of cytomegalovirus exposure and HLA in healthy donors. Findings and caveats of the study: Associated with cytomegalovirus, according to the listing, were around 160 TCR beta chains.

Note on this clone: As yet, its antigen is unknown.

PCR involved 60 Vbeta and 13 Jbeta primers. Libraries were prepared by immunoSEQ multiplex PCR; TCRdb keeps only in-frame clonotypes and omits some of them. This sample has about 160,000 clones; 65% to 85% occur once, and the top ten carry roughly 2.3%. The CDR3 runs to 15 residues. Germline V lookup: CDR1 LNHNV, CDR2 YYDKDF (reference sequence). The ends lost 5 bases at V and 7 bases at J; junction bases unmatched: 3. Source material: PBMCs. The rearrangement joins TRBV15 to TRBJ2-1; 15 bases map to TRBD2. The clonotype originates from a male donor in good health and CMV-seronegative. The CDR3 loop is CATSPGTSGGNEQFF. The CDR3 DNA reads as TGTGCCACCAGCCCCGGGACTAGCGGGGGGAATGAGCAGTTCTTC. The entire variable domain, with the rest obtained from reference TRBV15 and TRBJ2-1, is as follows: DAMVIQNPRYQVTQFGKPVTLSCSQTLNHNVMYWYQQKSSQAPKLLFHYYDKDFNNEADTPDNFQSRRPNTSFCFLDIRSPGLGDTAMYLCATSPGTSGGNEQFFGPGTRLTVL.